The 9 T cell receptor beta chains given below trace back to one sample, sequenced in a study of T-cell reconstitution after alpha-beta-depleted transplantation in children. Library preparation (for TCRbeta) was performed with unique molecular identifiers. TCRdb analysed the PCR reads with MiXCR anew, one entry per CDR3 protein. Of about 980,000 distinct CDR3 sequences listed, about 29% are singletons. The material sequenced was PBMCs, mostly from graft donor cells, taken 360 days after TCRalphabeta/CD19-depleted stem cell transplant. These receptors were taken from a boy under two years old who had a stem cell transplant for SCID, so the T cells may come from the graft donor.

V usage is TRBV20-1 and J usage is TRBJ1-4; the D is unclear. Between the trimmed V and J ends, which lost 8 bases and 8 bases, there was a span of 12 bases. This CDR3 comprises 11 residues. CDR1 is DFQATT, CDR2 SNEGSKA, per germline (reference sequence). CDR3 in amino acids: CSIRSGEKLFF. CDR3 in DNA: TGCAGTATCCGGTCGGGAGAAAAACTGTTTTTT.

This clonotype was counted between two and nine times. The genes are TRBV5-1 and TRBJ1-6; D remains unclear. The germline V and J ends were trimmed by 0 bases and 10 bases, with 11 bases remaining between them. The CDR3 loop spans 14 amino acids. The germline V gene has CDR1 SGHRS and CDR2 YFSETQ. CDR3 DNA: TGCGCCAGCAGCTTGGCAGGAAGAGACTCACCCCTCCACTTT. Protein: CASSLAGRDSPLHF.

This clonotype has ten or more counts. The chain links TRBV7-9 to TRBJ2-1; a weak D match, TRBD1 (6 bases). Germline CDR1 reads SEHNR; CDR2 reads FQNEAQ (reference sequence). V gave up 5 bases and J gave up 6 bases, with 11 bases separating them. This CDR3 comprises 13 residues. The CDR3 spells CASSPDSPNEQFF. CDR3 DNA: TGTGCCAGCAGCCCGGACAGTCCCAATGAGCAGTTCTTC. The complete variable domain, with remaining parts taken from reference TRBV7-9 and TRBJ2-1, reads DTGVSQNPRHKITKRGQNVTFRCDPISEHNRLYWYRQTLGQGPEFLTYFQNEAQLEKSRLLSDRFSAERPKGSFSTLEIQRTEQGDSAMYLCASSPDSPNEQFFGPGTRLTVL.

This clonotype has just a few counts. V usage is TRBV6-5 and J usage is TRBJ1-1, with 7 bases fitting TRBD1. The CDR3 totals 14 residues. The V gene end was trimmed by 2 bases and the J gene end by 2 bases; junction bases not matched to a gene: 2. Germline CDR1 reads MNHEY; CDR2 reads SVGAGI. CDR3 sequence reads: CASSYGTVNTEAFF. The CDR3 bases are TGTGCCAGCAGTTACGGGACAGTCAACACTGAAGCTTTCTTT.

The V call is TRBV12-3 or TRBV12-4, the J call TRBJ2-7, with 7 bases that match TRBD1. This CDR3 is built from 18 residues. The junction had 20 bases not matched to a gene; V was cut back by 7 bases and J by 2 bases. CDR3 in amino acids: CASTGVFRDRSQTYEQYF. The CDR3 DNA is TGTGCCAGCACTGGGGTTTTTCGGGACAGATCCCAAACCTACGAGCAGTACTTC.

There are many counts of this clonotype. This rearrangement joins TRBV5-1 to TRBJ2-7, with 9 nucleotides matching TRBD1. CDR1 is SGHRS, CDR2 YFSETQ, per germline. The CDR3 consists of 14 residues. Trimming cost V 4 bases and J 3 bases; bases outside gene matches: 5. As DNA, the CDR3 is TGCGCCAGCAGCGAAGAGACAGGGGGCTACGAGCAGTACTTC. This codes for CASSEETGGYEQYF.

V is TRBV5-1 and J is TRBJ2-1, with 9 bases identical to TRBD2. CDR3 length equals 16 residues. V lost 5 bases and J lost 10; bases outside the gene matches: 16. Germline V lookup: CDR1 SGHRS, CDR2 YFSETQ. The DNA of the CDR3 is TGCGCCAGCAGAAACCCTAGCGGGGACCTCGATGGAGAGCAGTTCTTC. This sequence encodes CASRNPSGDLDGEQFF.

The chain combines TRBV7-8 with TRBJ2-7; TRBD1 agrees at 7 bases. The CDR3 contains 15 residues. J lost 3 bases, V lost 5 bases, and 10 bases had no gene match. In germline, CDR1 is SGHVS, CDR2 FQNEAQ. The CDR3 nucleotides are TGTGCCAGCAGCCCCATTGGGACAGCAGGCTACGAGCAGTACTTC. Protein sequence: CASSPIGTAGYEQYF.

The chain uses TRBV28 and TRBJ1-5; perhaps TRBD1 as D (5 bases). Germline CDR1 MDHEN, CDR2 SYDVKM. This CDR3 has 12 residues. V lost 6 bases and J lost 7, with 10 bases in between. The CDR3 DNA reads TGTGCCAGCAGACTCGAGGGGCAGCCCCAGCATTTT. Its translation is CASRLEGQPQHF.